The 2 T cell receptor beta chains below come from one sample, sequenced in a study of identical twins (dated by TCRdb to about 2016). The library was obtained by 5' RACE. Sequencing instrument: Illumina HiSeq 2000. The public reads were run again by TCRdb, first through fastp at Q25 and then through MiXCR, and only productive beta chains were kept. Each entry merges the rows of one CDR3 protein and shows their most common DNA and genes. The sample table lists around 570,000 distinct CDR3 sequences, around a tenth of them with a count of one. The top ten constitute roughly 3% of the sample. The same specimen was also included in a second study, on yellow fever vaccine responses in identical twins.

The sample comprised PBMCs. Receptors originate from a woman between 18 and 30 years old in good health.

This clonotype was observed a few times. V usage is TRBV6-2 or TRBV6-3 and J usage is TRBJ2-3; D is unclear. This CDR3 contains 12 residues. Germline V gene lookup returns CDR1 MNHEY and CDR2 SVGEGT. V dropped 5 bases and J dropped 12 bases, with 15 bases sitting between them. The DNA for the CDR3 is TGTGCCAGCAGTCCCCTAGTCACAAACCAGTATTTT. Amino acids: CASSPLVTNQYF.

This clonotype has ten or more counts. This rearrangement joins TRBV12-3 or TRBV12-4 to TRBJ2-2, with D hard to call. Trimming pared 11 bases from V and 3 bases from J, leaving 10 bases between. CDR3 length: 12 residues. CDR3 residues: CACQTYTGELFF. The CDR3 nucleotides are TGTGCCTGTCAGACATACACCGGGGAGCTGTTTTTT.